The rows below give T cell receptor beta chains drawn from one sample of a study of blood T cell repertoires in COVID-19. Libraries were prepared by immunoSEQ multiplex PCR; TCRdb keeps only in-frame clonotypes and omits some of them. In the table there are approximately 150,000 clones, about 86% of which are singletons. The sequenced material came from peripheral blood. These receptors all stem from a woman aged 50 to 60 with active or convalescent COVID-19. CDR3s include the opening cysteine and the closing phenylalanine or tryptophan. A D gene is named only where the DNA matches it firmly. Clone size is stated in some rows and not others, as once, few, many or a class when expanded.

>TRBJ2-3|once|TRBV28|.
TGTGCCAGCAGTACTACCCCTAGCACAGATACGCAGTATTTT
CASSTTPSTDTQYF
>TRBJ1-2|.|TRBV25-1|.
TGTGCCAGCAGTGGCCAGGGTTTTCGGGACTATGGCTACACCTTC
CASSGQGFRDYGYTF
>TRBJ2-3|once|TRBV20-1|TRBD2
TGCAGTGCTAGTGGCGGGAGACCAGATACGCAGTATTTT
CSASGGRPDTQYF
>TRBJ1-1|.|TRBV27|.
TGTGCCAGTAATACCCAGGGGCCGAACACTGAAGCTTTCTTT
CASNTQGPNTEAFF
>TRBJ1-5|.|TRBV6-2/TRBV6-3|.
TGTGCCAGCAGTTTGGGGGAGGGACAGCCCCAGCATTTT
CASSLGEGQPQHF
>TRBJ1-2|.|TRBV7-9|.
TGTGCCAGCAGCTCCGGCGGGGTTACCTATGGCTACACCTTC
CASSSGGVTYGYTF
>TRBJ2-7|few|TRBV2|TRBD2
TGTGCCACCCTGAAACTTAGTAGCGGGGGGGTGATCGAGCAGTACTTC
CATLKLSSGGVIEQYF
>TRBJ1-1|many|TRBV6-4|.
TGTGCCAGCAGACAACAGTTGAACACTGAAGCTTTCTTT
CASRQQLNTEAFF
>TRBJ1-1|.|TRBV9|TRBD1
TGTGCCAGCAGCCGCGGACAGGGAGATGAAGCTTTCTTT
CASSRGQGDEAFF
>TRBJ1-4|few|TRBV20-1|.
TGCAGTGCTAGTTTGGCAGGGGTGGAAAAACTGTTTTTT
CSASLAGVEKLFF
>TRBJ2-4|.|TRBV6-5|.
TGTGCCAGTACGGGAAGGCAGAGGAACATTCAGTACTTC
CASTGRQRNIQYF
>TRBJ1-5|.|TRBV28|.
TGTGCCAGCAGCCCGGGACTGCTCAATCAGCCCCAGCATTTT
CASSPGLLNQPQHF
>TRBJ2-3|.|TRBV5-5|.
TGTGCCAGCAGCTTGGGGGAGCTTAGCACAGATACGCAGTATTTT
CASSLGELSTDTQYF
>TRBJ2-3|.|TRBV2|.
TGTGCCAGCAGTGAAGCACAGGTCTTTACAGATACGCAGTATTTT
CASSEAQVFTDTQYF
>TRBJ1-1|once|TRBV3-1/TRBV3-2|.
TGTGCCAGCAGCCAAGATCAGGGGAACACTGAAGCTTTCTTT
CASSQDQGNTEAFF
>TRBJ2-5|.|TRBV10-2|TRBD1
TGCGCCACCGGGACAGGGGGCGTGGAGACCCAGTACTTC
CATGTGGVETQYF
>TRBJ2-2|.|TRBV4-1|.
TGCGCCAGCAGCCGAGGCCAGCTAGGAGACGGGGAGCTGTTTTTT
CASSRGQLGDGELFF
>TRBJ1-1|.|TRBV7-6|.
TGTGCCAGCAGCTTAGATTTTAGTTGGGGGGAATTAAACACTGAAGCTTTCTTT
CASSLDFSWGELNTEAFF
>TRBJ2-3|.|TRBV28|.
TGTGCCAGCAGTTTAGCCAGTCCCAACACAGATACGCAGTATTTT
CASSLASPNTDTQYF
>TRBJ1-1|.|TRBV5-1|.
TGCGCCAGCAGCACAACCGGGAGTGGGACTGAAGCTTTCTTT
CASSTTGSGTEAFF
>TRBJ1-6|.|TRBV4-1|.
TGCGCCAGCAGCCAAGATGTAACTCTGAGGAATTCACCCCTCCACTTT
CASSQDVTLRNSPLHF
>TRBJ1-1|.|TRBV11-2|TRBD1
TGTGCCAGCAGCTCTGGCGAACGGACAGGGTCGAACACTGAAGCTTTCTTT
CASSSGERTGSNTEAFF
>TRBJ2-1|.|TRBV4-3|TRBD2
TGCGCCAGCAGCCAAGTTCCCCTAGCGGATCTATACAATGAGCAGTTCTTC
CASSQVPLADLYNEQFF
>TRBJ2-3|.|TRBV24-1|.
TGTGCCACCAGTGGTACAGGCGCCGGAGATACGCAGTATTTT
CATSGTGAGDTQYF
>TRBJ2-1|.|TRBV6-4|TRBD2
TGTGCCAGCAGCCCCGAGCTAGCGGGAGGGAGTGAGCAGTTCTTC
CASSPELAGGSEQFF
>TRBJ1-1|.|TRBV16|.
TGTGCCAGCAGCCAATCCACAGAAGACACTGAAGCTTTCTTT
CASSQSTEDTEAFF
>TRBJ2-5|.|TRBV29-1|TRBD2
TGCAGCGTCGCAGGACTAGCGGGAGGATCGCAAGAGACCCAGTACTTC
CSVAGLAGGSQETQYF
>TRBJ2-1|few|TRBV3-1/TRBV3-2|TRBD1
TGTGCCAGCAGCCGACAGGGGAGTGATGAGCAGTTCTTC
CASSRQGSDEQFF
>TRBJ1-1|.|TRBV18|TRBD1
TGTGCCAGCTCACCGCTGACAGGGGTTGACACTGAAGCTTTCTTT
CASSPLTGVDTEAFF
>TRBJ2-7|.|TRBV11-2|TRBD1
TGTGCCAGCAGCTTAGAGGTAAACAGGGGGATCTACGAGCAGTACTTC
CASSLEVNRGIYEQYF
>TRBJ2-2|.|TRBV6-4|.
TGTGCCAGCAGTGACTTCTACACCGGGGAGCTGTTTTTT
CASSDFYTGELFF
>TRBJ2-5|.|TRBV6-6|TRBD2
TGTGCCAGCAGTCCGTCGAGGCTAGCGGGGGGGCCTGAGACCCAGTACTTC
CASSPSRLAGGPETQYF
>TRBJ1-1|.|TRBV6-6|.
TGTGCCAGCAGCCAGTCTGAAGCTTTCTTT
CASSQSEAFF
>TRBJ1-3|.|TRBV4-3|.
TGCGCCAGCAGCCAAGCGGTTGGGGGCGGAAACACCATATATTTT
CASSQAVGGGNTIYF
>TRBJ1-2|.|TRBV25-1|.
TGTGCCAGCAGTCCTCGACAGTCGTTCTATGGCTACACCTTC
CASSPRQSFYGYTF
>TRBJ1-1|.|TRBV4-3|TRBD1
TGCGCCAGCAGCTCAGGGACAGGGACGTTAGACACTGAAGCTTTCTTT
CASSSGTGTLDTEAFF
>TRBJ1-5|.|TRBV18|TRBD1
TGTGCCAGCTCCCCAAACAGGGGGCCAAGCAATCAGCCCCAGCATTTT
CASSPNRGPSNQPQHF
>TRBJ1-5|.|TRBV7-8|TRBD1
TGTGCCAGCAGCCAGGGGGGGGACGTTCTAGAACGCCAGCCCCAGCATTTT
CASSQGGDVLERQPQHF
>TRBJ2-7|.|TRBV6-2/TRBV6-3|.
TGTGCCAGCAGTTCCGTTGCGACTAGTTCCTACGAGCAGTACTTC
CASSSVATSSYEQYF
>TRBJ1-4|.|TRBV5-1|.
TGCGCCAGCAGCCCTTATGGTCCAACATTTCCCAATGAAAAACTGTTTTTT
CASSPYGPTFPNEKLFF
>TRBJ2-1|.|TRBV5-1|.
TGCGCCAGCAGTTCTAGGACTACCTCCTACAATGAGCAGTTCTTC
CASSSRTTSYNEQFF
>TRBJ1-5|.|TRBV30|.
TGTGCCTGGAGTCCTTACGGGACACTGGATCAGCCCCAGCATTTT
CAWSPYGTLDQPQHF
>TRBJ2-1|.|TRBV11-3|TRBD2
TGTGCCAGCAGCATCGGGACTAGCGAGTCTAATGAGCAGTTCTTC
CASSIGTSESNEQFF
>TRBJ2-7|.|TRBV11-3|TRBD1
TGTGCCAGCAGCCCCACAGGGGGCGGCTACGAGCAGTACTTC
CASSPTGGGYEQYF
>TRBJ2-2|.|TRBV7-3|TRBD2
TGTGCCAGCAGCTTAACGTTATCTAGCGGGGGAAACACCGGGGAGCTGTTTTTT
CASSLTLSSGGNTGELFF
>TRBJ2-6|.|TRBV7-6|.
TGTGCCAGCAGCTTAGCAGGGGCTGGGGCCAACGTCCTGACTTTC
CASSLAGAGANVLTF
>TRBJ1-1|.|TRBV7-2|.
TGTGCCAGCAGCTTTTCACTCAACACTGAAGCTTTCTTT
CASSFSLNTEAFF
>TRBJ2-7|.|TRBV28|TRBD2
TGTGCCAGCAGCCTCGCCGGGGGGTACGAGCAGTACTTC
CASSLAGGYEQYF
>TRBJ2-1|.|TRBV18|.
TGTGCCAGCTCACTAGTCGGATCCGGGACATTTGCGTCCTACAATGAGCAGTTCTTC
CASSLVGSGTFASYNEQFF
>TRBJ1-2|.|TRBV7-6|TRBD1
TGTGCCAGCAGCGGATGGGACAGGCGGAGACACTATGGCTACACCTTC
CASSGWDRRRHYGYTF
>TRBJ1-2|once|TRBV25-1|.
TGTGCCAGCAGCCAAGCTTATGGCTACACCTTC
CASSQAYGYTF
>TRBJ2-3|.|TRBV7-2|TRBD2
TGTGCCAGTACTAGCGGGGGGGAGAGCACAGATACGCAGTATTTT
CASTSGGESTDTQYF
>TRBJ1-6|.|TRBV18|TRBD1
TGTGCCAGCTCCCTTCGGACAGGGGGCGCGTGGTCACCCCTCCACTTT
CASSLRTGGAWSPLHF
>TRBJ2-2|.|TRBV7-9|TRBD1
TGTGCCAGCAGCTTATGGAGAGGGGGCCCCGGGGAGCTGTTTTTT
CASSLWRGGPGELFF
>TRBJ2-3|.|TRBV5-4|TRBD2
TGTGCCAGCAGCCTCGGTCGGGGGGGTATTACAGATACGCAGTATTTT
CASSLGRGGITDTQYF
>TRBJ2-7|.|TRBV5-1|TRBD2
TGCGCCAGCAGCGGGGCGATAGGACTAGGGGAAAACGAGCAGTACTTC
CASSGAIGLGENEQYF